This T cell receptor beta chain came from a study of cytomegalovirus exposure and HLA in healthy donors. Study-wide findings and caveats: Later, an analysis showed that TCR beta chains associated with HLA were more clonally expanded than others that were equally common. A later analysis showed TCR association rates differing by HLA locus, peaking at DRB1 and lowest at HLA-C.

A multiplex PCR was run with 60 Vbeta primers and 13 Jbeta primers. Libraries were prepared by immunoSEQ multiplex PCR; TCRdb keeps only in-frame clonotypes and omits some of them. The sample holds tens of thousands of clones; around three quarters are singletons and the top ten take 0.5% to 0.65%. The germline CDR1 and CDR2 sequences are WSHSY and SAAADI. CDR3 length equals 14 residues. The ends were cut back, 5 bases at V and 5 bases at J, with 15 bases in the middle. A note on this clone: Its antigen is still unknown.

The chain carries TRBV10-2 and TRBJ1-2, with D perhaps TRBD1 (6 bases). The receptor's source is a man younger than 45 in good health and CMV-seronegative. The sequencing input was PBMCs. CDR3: CASSRWTVTYGYTF. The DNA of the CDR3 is TGCGCCAGCAGTCGATGGACAGTTACTTATGGCTACACCTTC.